The source of this T cell receptor beta chain is a study of OX40 agonist ivuxolimab in advanced cancers. Study findings and constraints: Compared with CD4+, CD8+ T cells on average had more expanded clones.

As to this clone: Antigen: not known.

Profiled with immunoSEQ multiplex PCR; TCRdb holds only in-frame clones, not every one. The repertoire includes 70,000 or so clones, 85% to 90% of them detected once, and less than 0.9% sits in the top ten. This CDR3 contains 15 residues. Trimming took 0 bases from V and 6 from J, leaving 13 bases between them. Germline V CDR1 and CDR2: SGHNT, YYREEE (reference sequence). This receptor was obtained from an adult with an advanced solid tumor such as melanoma, head and neck, liver or kidney cancer. The chain recombines TRBV5-4 with TRBJ2-1, with TRBD2 as a possible D gene (6 bases). The sequencing here drew on CD4+ or CD8+ T cells sorted from blood, taken in a trial of the OX40 agonist ivuxolimab. CDR3: CASSLGLVLGNEQFF. CDR3 coding DNA: TGTGCCAGCAGCTTGGGACTAGTATTGGGCAATGAGCAGTTCTTC.